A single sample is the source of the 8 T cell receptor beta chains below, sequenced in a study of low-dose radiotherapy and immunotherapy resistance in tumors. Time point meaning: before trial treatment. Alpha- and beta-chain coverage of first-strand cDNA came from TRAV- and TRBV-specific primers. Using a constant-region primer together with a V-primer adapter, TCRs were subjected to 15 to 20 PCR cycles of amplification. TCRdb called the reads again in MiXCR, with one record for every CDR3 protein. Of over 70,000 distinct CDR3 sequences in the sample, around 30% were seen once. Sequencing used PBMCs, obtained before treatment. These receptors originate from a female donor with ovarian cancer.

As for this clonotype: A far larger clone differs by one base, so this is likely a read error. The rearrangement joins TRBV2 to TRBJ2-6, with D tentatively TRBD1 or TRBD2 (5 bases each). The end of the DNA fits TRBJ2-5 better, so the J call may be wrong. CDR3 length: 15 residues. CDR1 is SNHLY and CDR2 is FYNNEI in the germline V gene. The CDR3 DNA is TGTGCCAGCAGCTCCGAGGGGCCCCCAACTGGGACCCAGTACTTC. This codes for CASSSEGPPTGTQYF.

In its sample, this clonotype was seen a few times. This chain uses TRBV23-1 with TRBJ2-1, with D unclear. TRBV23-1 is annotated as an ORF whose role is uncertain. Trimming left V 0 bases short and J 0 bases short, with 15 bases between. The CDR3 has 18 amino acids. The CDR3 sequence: CASSQSACPSCSYNEQFF. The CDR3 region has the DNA TGCGCCAGCAGTCAATCTGCATGCCCTTCTTGCTCCTACAATGAGCAGTTCTTC.

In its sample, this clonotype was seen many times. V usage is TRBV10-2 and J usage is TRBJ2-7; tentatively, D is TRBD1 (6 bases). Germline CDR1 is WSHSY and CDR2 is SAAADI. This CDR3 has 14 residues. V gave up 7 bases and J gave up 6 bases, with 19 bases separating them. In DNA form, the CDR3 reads TGCGCCAGCACTTATCTACAAACAGGGCCCGAGCAGTACTTC. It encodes CASTYLQTGPEQYF.

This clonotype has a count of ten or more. The CDR3 spells CASTIVGTDTQYF. The CDR3, as DNA: TGTGCCAGTACTATTGTGGGCACAGATACGCAGTATTTT. The rearrangement uses TRBV2 and TRBJ2-3, with D unresolved. The ends were cut back, 9 bases at V and 1 base at J, with 11 bases in the middle. Looked up from germline, CDR1 is SNHLY and CDR2 is FYNNEI. The CDR3 runs to 13 residues.

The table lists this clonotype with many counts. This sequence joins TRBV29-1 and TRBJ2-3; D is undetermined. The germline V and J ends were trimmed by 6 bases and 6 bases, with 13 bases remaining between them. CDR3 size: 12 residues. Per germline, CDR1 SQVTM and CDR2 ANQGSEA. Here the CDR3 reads CSVVTLADTQYF. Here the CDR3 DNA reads TGCAGCGTCGTCACTTTGGCTGATACGCAGTATTTT.

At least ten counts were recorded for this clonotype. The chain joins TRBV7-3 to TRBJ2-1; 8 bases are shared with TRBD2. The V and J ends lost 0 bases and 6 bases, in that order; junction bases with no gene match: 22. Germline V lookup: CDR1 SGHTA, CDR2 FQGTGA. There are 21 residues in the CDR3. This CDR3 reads CASSLTPLFPSGGSERNEQFF. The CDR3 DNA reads TGTGCCAGCAGCTTAACCCCCCTTTTTCCGAGCGGGGGCTCGGAGCGCAATGAGCAGTTCTTC.

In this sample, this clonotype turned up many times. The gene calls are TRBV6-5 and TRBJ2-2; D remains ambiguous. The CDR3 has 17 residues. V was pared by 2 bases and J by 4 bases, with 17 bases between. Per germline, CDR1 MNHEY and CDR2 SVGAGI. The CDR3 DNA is TGTGCCAGCAGTTACGGCCGAGTGGGAACCACCACCGGGGAGCTGTTTTTT. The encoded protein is CASSYGRVGTTTGELFF.

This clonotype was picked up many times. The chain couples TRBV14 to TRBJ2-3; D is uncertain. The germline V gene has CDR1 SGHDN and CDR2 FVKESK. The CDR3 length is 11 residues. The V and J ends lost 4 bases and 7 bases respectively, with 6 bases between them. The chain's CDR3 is CASSRSYTQYF. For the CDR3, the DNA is TGTGCCAGCAGCCGTAGTTATACGCAGTATTTT.